What follows are 21 T cell receptor beta chains derived from one specimen sequenced in a study of T cell changes during pregnancy in multiple sclerosis. Generated by immunoSEQ multiplex PCR, the TCRdb table keeps only in-frame clones and is missing some. The table lists about 70,000 clones, roughly 92% of them singletons, with 2.5% to 3.5% in the top ten. This specimen consisted of CD8+ T cells from peripheral blood mononuclear cells, obtained in the third trimester of pregnancy. These receptors were collected from a female donor in good health, enrolled as a control in a pregnancy study.

In its sample, this clone was seen a few times. The chain is built from TRBV5-6 and TRBJ1-6; D is unclear. CDR1 is SGHDT and CDR2 is YYEEEE in the germline V gene. This CDR3 has 12 amino acids. Trimming shortened V by 2 bases and J by 10 bases, and 7 bases separated the two germline ends. DNA for the CDR3: TGTGCCAGCAGCTTAATGGGCTCACCCCTCCACTTT. Residues: CASSLMGSPLHF.

This chain links TRBV30 with TRBJ1-1; tentatively, D is TRBD1 (5 bases). V gave up 0 bases and J gave up 4 bases, with 12 bases separating them. In germline, CDR1 is GTSNPN, CDR2 SVGIG (reference sequence). CDR3 length: 14 amino acids. CDR3 amino acids: CAWSVVQGGTEAFF. The CDR3 region has the DNA TGTGCCTGGAGTGTGGTGCAGGGAGGCACTGAAGCTTTCTTT.

This clone appeared a single time. V is TRBV29-1 and J is TRBJ1-2; maybe TRBD1 (6 bases). Germline V CDR1 and CDR2: SQVTM, ANQGSEA. Trimming removed 1 base at V and 1 base at J, with 16 bases between. This CDR3 contains 16 residues. CDR3 DNA: TGCAGCGTTGAAGCAGGAAGCCAGGGGTATAACTATGGCTACACCTTC. This sequence encodes CSVEAGSQGYNYGYTF.

This clone has just one count. The CDR3 is CAISGVKGDGYTF. The DNA for the CDR3 is TGTGCCATCAGTGGAGTAAAAGGGGATGGCTACACCTTC. The gene calls are TRBV10-3 and TRBJ1-2; D possibly corresponds to TRBD1 (5 bases). There are 13 residues in the CDR3. Germline V gene data show CDR1 as ENHRY and CDR2 as SYGVKD. V gave up 4 bases and J gave up 6 bases, with 12 bases separating them.

The rearrangement links TRBV4-1 to TRBJ1-1; D is ambiguous. V dropped 1 base and J dropped 0 bases, with 15 bases sitting between them. The germline V gene has CDR1 MGHRA and CDR2 YSYEKL. The CDR3 runs 17 residues. The CDR3 sequence: CASSQAPPQSMNTEAFF. For the CDR3, the DNA is TGCGCCAGCAGCCAAGCCCCACCGCAGTCCATGAACACTGAAGCTTTCTTT.

The chain carries TRBV2 and TRBJ1-3, with 11 bases fitting TRBD1. The CDR3 spans 17 residues. The trim removed 6 bases at V and 0 bases at J, leaving 7 bases unmatched. The germline CDR1 and CDR2 sequences are SNHLY and FYNNEI. This CDR3 is CASRERTGGFSGNTIYF. CDR3 DNA sequence: TGTGCCAGCAGGGAGCGGACAGGGGGCTTCTCTGGAAACACCATATATTTT.

This chain joins TRBV4-3 and TRBJ1-2, with D uncertain. Germline V lookup: CDR1 LGHNA, CDR2 YSLEER. Trimming took off 1 base at V and 4 bases at J, with 13 bases between the two ends. The length of the CDR3 is 15 residues. DNA for the CDR3: TGCGCCAGCAGCCAAGGGAAGTCCAGGTCCTATGGCTACACCTTC. Its protein product is CASSQGKSRSYGYTF.

This clone was recorded only once. The V and J genes are TRBV9 and TRBJ1-2; D ambiguous. The ends were cut back, 0 bases at V and 2 bases at J, with 17 bases in the middle. The CDR3 is 17 amino acids. Germline CDR1 SGDLS, CDR2 YYNGEE. The CDR3 coding sequence is TGTGCCAGCAGCGTAGCCCCGGTGGGTACCAGGAACTATGGCTACACCTTC. Its translation is CASSVAPVGTRNYGYTF.

The genes are TRBV10-3 and TRBJ2-7, with TRBD1 matching 7 bases. Trimming removed 2 bases from V and 0 bases from J; junction bases left unmatched: 4. The germline V gene encodes CDR1 ENHRY and CDR2 SYGVKD. The length of the CDR3 is 15 residues. CDR3 amino acids: CAISEERQGSYEQYF. CDR3 nucleotides: TGTGCCATCAGTGAGGAGAGACAGGGCTCCTACGAGCAGTACTTC.

This chain connects TRBV11-2 to TRBJ1-1; D gene uncertain. The CDR3 spans 15 residues. Germline CDR1 and CDR2: SGHAT and FQNNGV. Trimming took off 1 base at V and 1 base at J, with 10 bases between the two ends. CDR3 protein: CASSLASGSNTEAFF. The CDR3, as DNA: TGTGCCAGCAGCTTAGCCTCAGGATCGAACACTGAAGCTTTCTTT.

This chain connects TRBV7-9 to TRBJ2-7; maybe TRBD1 (5 bases). V lost 5 bases to trimming and J lost 5 bases, with 10 bases between them. The CDR3 runs to 12 residues. Germline CDR1 SEHNR, CDR2 FQNEAQ (reference sequence). The CDR3 loop is CASSLPRDEQYF. The CDR3 coding sequence is TGTGCCAGCAGCCTACCCAGGGACGAGCAGTACTTC.

This clone was seen once. This rearrangement joins TRBV10-3 to TRBJ1-1, with 7 bases fitting TRBD1. The CDR3 totals 13 residues. Trimming took 10 bases from V and 2 from J; bases not matched to a gene: 7. Germline assignment: CDR1 ENHRY and CDR2 SYGVKD. The CDR3 is CASLNRGNTEAFF. In nucleotides, the CDR3 is TGTGCCAGCCTAAACAGGGGAAACACTGAAGCTTTCTTT.

V and J are TRBV4-2 and TRBJ2-1, with TRBD2 matching 10 bases. The CDR3 sequence is 18 residues long. V trimming: 0 bases; J trimming: 2 bases; junction bases outside the gene matches: 7. Germline lookup yields CDR1 LGHNA and CDR2 YNFKEQ. The CDR3 region has the DNA TGTGCCAGCAGCCAAGAGTCTAGCGGGGGAAATACCTACAATGAGCAGTTCTTC. Protein: CASSQESSGGNTYNEQFF.

The rearrangement joins TRBV5-1 to TRBJ2-7, with 7 bases matching TRBD2. Germline V gives CDR1 SGHRS, CDR2 YFSETQ. This CDR3 is built from 16 residues. Trimming took 2 bases from V and 3 from J; bases not matched to a gene: 11. DNA of the CDR3: TGCGCCAGCAGCTTCATGCCGGGGGGTCCTATCTACGAGCAGTACTTC. It translates to CASSFMPGGPIYEQYF.

The V and J genes are TRBV7-9 and TRBJ2-1; D might be TRBD2 (6 bases). Germline CDR1 is SEHNR and CDR2 is FQNEAQ (reference sequence). The length of the CDR3 is 14 residues. With 2 bases removed from V and 10 bases from J, the gap between germline ends came to 15 bases. The CDR3 sequence: CASSLTDYSGEQFF. In DNA, the CDR3 is TGTGCCAGCAGCTTAACGGACTACTCCGGGGAGCAGTTCTTC.

This sequence joins TRBV6-4 and TRBJ2-3, with a tentative D call TRBD2 (6 bases). CDR1 MRHNA and CDR2 SNTAGT come from the germline V gene. The CDR3 length is 15 residues. Deletions cut 2 bases from V and 1 base from J, with 10 bases between. DNA for the CDR3: TGTGCCAGCAGTGACAGCCCTAGCGGCACAGATACGCAGTATTTT. Protein product: CASSDSPSGTDTQYF.

The chain employs TRBV30 and TRBJ2-5; perhaps TRBD2 as D (6 bases). The CDR3 consists of 14 residues. Germline CDR1 is GTSNPN and CDR2 is SVGIG (reference sequence). Trimming took off 2 bases at V and 11 bases at J, with 21 bases between the two ends. DNA for the CDR3: TGTGCCTGGAGTCCCCCCGGACTACCTCCTCGGCAGTACTTC. Its translation: CAWSPPGLPPRQYF.

This chain links TRBV5-6 with TRBJ2-1, with D possibly TRBD1 on 7 matching bases. CDR3 length: 14 amino acids. Between the trimmed V and J ends, which lost 4 bases and 1 base, there was a span of 9 bases. From germline, CDR1 is SGHDT and CDR2 YYEEEE. DNA of the CDR3: TGTGCCAGCAGCCCAGGGGGGTCCTACAATGAGCAGTTCTTC. It codes for CASSPGGSYNEQFF. The variable domain in full, completed from reference TRBV5-6 and TRBJ2-1, reads DAGVTQSPTHLIKTRGQQVTLRCSPKSGHDTVSWYQQALGQGPQFIFQYYEEEERQRGNFPDRFSGHQFPNYSSELNVNALLLGDSALYLCASSPGGSYNEQFFGPGTRLTVL.

CDR3 nucleotides: TGTGCCAGTAGTATAGTTACTAACTATGGCTACACCTTC. Amino acids: CASSIVTNYGYTF. The chain links TRBV19 to TRBJ1-2; no reliable D call. The V end lost 1 base, the J end lost 0 bases, and 3 bases lay between the germline ends. CDR3 length equals 13 residues. Germline CDR1 and CDR2: LNHDA and SQIVND (reference sequence).

In DNA form, the CDR3 reads TGTGCCAGCATTGGGACAGGGGTCGGCTACACCTTC. It yields the protein CASIGTGVGYTF. This chain connects TRBV2 to TRBJ1-2; TRBD1 matches at 10 bases. The CDR3 runs to 12 residues. The V gene end was trimmed by 7 bases and the J gene end by 8 bases; junction bases not matched to a gene: 4. From germline, CDR1 is SNHLY and CDR2 FYNNEI.

The chain recombines TRBV6-6 with TRBJ1-3, with D perhaps matching TRBD1 (6 bases). The germline V gene has CDR1 MNHNY and CDR2 SVGAGI (reference sequence). The germline V and J ends were trimmed by 6 bases and 0 bases, with 12 bases remaining between them. The CDR3 loop spans 15 amino acids. This CDR3 is CASRQGRYSGNTIYF. As DNA, the CDR3 is TGTGCCAGCAGACAGGGACGGTACTCTGGAAACACCATATATTTT.